This T cell receptor beta chain was observed in a study of graft-versus-host responses after intestinal transplantation. Measured with immunoSEQ multiplex PCR; TCRdb has only the in-frame clones, and not every one. The table shows more than 100,000 clones, with over 85% occurring only once. Trimming took 6 bases from V and 1 from J, leaving 3 bases between them. The CDR3 spans 11 residues. CDR1 and CDR2 from the germline V gene are SNHLY and FYNNEI. Turning to this clone: Its antigen is unknown.

The V call is TRBV2, the J call TRBJ2-5; D unresolved. Sequencing used unstimulated CD4+ T cells sorted from spleen or lymph node cells, obtained before intestinal transplant. This TCR came from a human donor who received an intestinal transplant. The CDR3 spells CASRIQETQYF. For the CDR3, the DNA is TGTGCCAGCAGGATCCAAGAGACCCAGTACTTC. The full variable domain, in which reference TRBV2 and TRBJ2-5 provide the parts outside the CDR3, is EPEVTQTPSHQVTQMGQEVILRCVPISNHLYFYWYRQILGQKVEFLVSFYNNEISEKSEIFDDQFSVERPDGSNFTLKIRSTKLEDSAMYFCASRIQETQYFGPGTRLLVL.